This TCR beta chain came from a study of graft-versus-host responses after intestinal transplantation. Turning to the study itself: Transplants given to recipients were multivisceral, liver-intestinal, or isolated intestinal. Regarding the study as a whole: Allografts carried high graft-versus-host to host-versus-graft clonal ratios in patients having graft-donor T cell macrochimerism. GvH clones occurred in recipient marrow; some first appeared in ileum or blood.

Points on this clone: As yet, its antigen is unknown.

Using immunoSEQ multiplex PCR, the repertoire was profiled, and TCRdb retains in-frame clones only, with some absent. The sample includes approximately 9,300 clones, roughly 90% of them seen just once. From the graft tissue, intraepithelial and lamina propria lymphocytes were released through processing. This CDR3 is 13 amino acids long. V lost 10 bases to trimming and J lost 11 bases, with 21 bases between them. The V gene's germline CDR1 is LNHDA and CDR2 SQIVND (reference sequence). The TCR was taken from a human patient who received an intestinal transplant, so some T cells may come from the graft donor. This rearrangement joins TRBV19 to TRBJ1-5; perhaps TRBD1 as D (6 bases). The material was ileum tissue, obtained roughly 110 weeks after intestinal transplantation. CDR3 region: CATRLGGFKSQHF. CDR3 sequence (DNA): TGTGCCACGCGTCTAGGGGGATTTAAGTCCCAGCATTTT. The full variable domain, with the rest looked up from reference TRBV19 and TRBJ1-5, is DGGITQSPKYLFRKEGQNVTLSCEQNLNHDAMYWYRQDPGQGLRLIYYSQIVNDFQKGDIAEGYSVSREKKESFPLTVTSAQKNPTAFYLCATRLGGFKSQHFGDGTRLSIL.